The sequence of this TCR beta chain was determined in a study of shared clonotypes between healthy human individuals. Concerning this clone: The target antigen is unknown. The sample contains more than one DNA sequence encoding this CDR3.

For every subset, genomic DNA was evenly distributed across several immunoSEQ plates. Some clones are missing from TCRdb's copy, which holds only in-frame ones; the method was immunoSEQ multiplex PCR. The sample includes approximately 2.1 million clones, approximately 95% of them seen just once. Nashville, Tennessee was home to all donors, each a Caucasian adult. Subsets obtained from CD4+ cells comprised CD45RA+ naive and CD45RA-negative memory cells. General study points: Generally, estimated richness proved larger in naive subsets than it did in memory subsets.

This CDR3 has 13 amino acids. The germline gives CDR1 SGHTA, CDR2 FQGTGA. The V and J ends lost 3 bases and 2 bases respectively, with 8 bases between them. The source of this sequence is a man between 18 and 35 years old in good health. Some clones in this sample may be carry-over from other donors' samples. The gene calls are TRBV7-3 and TRBJ2-7; D unresolved. Sequencing used naive CD4+ T cells from PBMCs. Described subset: CD45RA+ positively selected. CDR3 region: CASSLADTYEQYF. CDR3 DNA sequence: TGTGCCAGCAGCTTGGCGGATACCTACGAGCAGTACTTC.